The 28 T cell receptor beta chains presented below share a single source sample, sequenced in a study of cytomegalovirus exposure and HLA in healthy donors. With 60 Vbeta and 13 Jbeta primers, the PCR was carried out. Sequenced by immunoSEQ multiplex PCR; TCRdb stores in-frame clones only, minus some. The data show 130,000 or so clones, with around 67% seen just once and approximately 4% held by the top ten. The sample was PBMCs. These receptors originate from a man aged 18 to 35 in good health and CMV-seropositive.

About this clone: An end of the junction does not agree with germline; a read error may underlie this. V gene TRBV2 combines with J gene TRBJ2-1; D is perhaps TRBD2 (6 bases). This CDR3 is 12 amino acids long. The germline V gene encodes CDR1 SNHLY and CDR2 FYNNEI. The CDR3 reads CASNPRLGRSIF. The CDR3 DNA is TGTGCCAGCAACCCGAGACTAGGGCGTTCGATCTTC.

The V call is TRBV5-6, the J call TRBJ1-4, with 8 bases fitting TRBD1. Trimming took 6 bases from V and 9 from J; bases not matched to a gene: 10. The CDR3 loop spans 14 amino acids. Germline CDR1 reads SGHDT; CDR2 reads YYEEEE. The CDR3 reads CASNTGTGLKKLFF. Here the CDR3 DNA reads TGTGCCAGCAACACCGGGACAGGCCTTAAAAAACTGTTTTTT.

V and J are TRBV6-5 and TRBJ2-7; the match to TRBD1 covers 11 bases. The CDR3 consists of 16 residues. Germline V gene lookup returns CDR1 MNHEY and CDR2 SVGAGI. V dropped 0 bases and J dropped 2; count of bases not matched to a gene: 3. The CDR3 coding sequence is TGTGCCAGCAGTTACTCGGTGGGACAGGGGGCCTACGAGCAGTACTTC. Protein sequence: CASSYSVGQGAYEQYF.

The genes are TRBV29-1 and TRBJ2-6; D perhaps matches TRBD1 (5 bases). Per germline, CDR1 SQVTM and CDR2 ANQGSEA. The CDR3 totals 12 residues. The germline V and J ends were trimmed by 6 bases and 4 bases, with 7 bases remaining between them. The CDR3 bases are TGCAGCGTAGGGGTCGGGGCCAACGTCCTGACTTTC. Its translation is CSVGVGANVLTF. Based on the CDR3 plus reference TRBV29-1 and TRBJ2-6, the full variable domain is SAVISQKPSRDICQRGTSLTIQCQVDSQVTMMFWYRQQPGQSLTLIATANQGSEATYESGFVIDKFPISRPNLTFSTLTVSNMSPEDSSIYLCSVGVGANVLTFGAGSRLTVL.

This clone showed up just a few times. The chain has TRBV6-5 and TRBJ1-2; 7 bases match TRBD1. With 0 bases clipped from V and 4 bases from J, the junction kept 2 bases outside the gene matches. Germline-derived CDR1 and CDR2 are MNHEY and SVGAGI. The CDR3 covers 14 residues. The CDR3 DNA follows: TGTGCCAGCAGTTACTCCGGGACAGCCTATGGCTACACCTTC. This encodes CASSYSGTAYGYTF.

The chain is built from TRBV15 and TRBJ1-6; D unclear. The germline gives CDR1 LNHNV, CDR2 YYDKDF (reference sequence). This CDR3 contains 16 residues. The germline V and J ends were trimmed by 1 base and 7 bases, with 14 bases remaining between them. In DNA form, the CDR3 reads TGTGCCACCAGCAGAGGTGGAGGGCCAACAAATTCACCCCTCCACTTT. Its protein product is CATSRGGGPTNSPLHF.

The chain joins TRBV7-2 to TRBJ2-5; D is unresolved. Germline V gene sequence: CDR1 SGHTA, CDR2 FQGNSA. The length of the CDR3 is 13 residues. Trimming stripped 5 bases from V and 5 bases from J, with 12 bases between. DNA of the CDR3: TGTGCCAGCAGCCTCATTTTTAGCGAGACCCAGTACTTC. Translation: CASSLIFSETQYF.

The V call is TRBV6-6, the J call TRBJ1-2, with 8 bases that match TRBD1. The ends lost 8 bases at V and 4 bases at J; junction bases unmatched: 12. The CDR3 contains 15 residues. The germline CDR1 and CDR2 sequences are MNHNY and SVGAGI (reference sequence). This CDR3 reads CASRKNIDRGYGYTF. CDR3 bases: TGTGCCAGCCGTAAGAATATCGACAGGGGCTATGGCTACACCTTC.

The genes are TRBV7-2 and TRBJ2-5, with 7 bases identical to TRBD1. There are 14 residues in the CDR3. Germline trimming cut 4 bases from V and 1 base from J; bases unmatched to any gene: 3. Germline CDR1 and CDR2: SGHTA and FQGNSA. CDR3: CASSSDRVQETQYF. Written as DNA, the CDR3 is TGTGCCAGCAGCTCCGACAGGGTCCAAGAGACCCAGTACTTC.

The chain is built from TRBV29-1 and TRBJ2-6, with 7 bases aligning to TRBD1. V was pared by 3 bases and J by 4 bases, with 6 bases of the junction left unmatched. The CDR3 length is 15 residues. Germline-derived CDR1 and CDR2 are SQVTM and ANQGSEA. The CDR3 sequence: CSVDTGASGANVLTF. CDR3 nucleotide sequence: TGCAGCGTTGACACAGGGGCGTCAGGGGCCAACGTCCTGACTTTC. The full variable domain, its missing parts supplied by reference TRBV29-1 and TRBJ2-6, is SAVISQKPSRDICQRGTSLTIQCQVDSQVTMMFWYRQQPGQSLTLIATANQGSEATYESGFVIDKFPISRPNLTFSTLTVSNMSPEDSSIYLCSVDTGASGANVLTFGAGSRLTVL.

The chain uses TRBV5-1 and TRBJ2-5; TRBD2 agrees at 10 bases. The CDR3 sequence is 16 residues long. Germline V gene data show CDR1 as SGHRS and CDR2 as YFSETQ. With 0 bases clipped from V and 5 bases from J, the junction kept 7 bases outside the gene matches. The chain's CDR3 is CASSLGTAGGIETQYF. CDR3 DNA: TGCGCCAGCAGCTTGGGTACAGCGGGGGGGATTGAGACCCAGTACTTC.

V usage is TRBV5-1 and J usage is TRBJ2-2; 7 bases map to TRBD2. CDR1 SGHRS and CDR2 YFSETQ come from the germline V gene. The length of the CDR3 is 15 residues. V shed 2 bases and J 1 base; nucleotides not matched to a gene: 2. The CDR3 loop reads CASSFLAVNTGELFF. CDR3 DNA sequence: TGCGCCAGCAGCTTCCTAGCGGTGAACACCGGGGAGCTGTTTTTT.

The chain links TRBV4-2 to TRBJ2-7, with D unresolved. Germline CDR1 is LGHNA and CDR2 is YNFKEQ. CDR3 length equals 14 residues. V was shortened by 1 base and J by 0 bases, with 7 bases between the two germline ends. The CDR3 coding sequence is TGTGCCAGCAGCCAAGGCTGGAGCTCCTACGAGCAGTACTTC. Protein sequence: CASSQGWSSYEQYF.

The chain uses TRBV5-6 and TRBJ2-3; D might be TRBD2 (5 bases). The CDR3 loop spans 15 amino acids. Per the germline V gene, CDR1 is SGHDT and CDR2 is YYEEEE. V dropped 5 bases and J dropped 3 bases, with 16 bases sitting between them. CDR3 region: CASRPTARGTDTQYF. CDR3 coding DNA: TGTGCCAGCAGACCCACGGCTAGAGGGACAGATACGCAGTATTTT.

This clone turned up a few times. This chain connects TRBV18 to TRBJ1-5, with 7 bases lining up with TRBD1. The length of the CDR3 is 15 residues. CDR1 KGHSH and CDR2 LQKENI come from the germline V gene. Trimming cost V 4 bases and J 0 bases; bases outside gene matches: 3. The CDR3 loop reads CASSLGTDSNQPQHF. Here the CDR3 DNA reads TGTGCCAGCTCACTGGGGACAGATAGCAATCAGCCCCAGCATTTT.

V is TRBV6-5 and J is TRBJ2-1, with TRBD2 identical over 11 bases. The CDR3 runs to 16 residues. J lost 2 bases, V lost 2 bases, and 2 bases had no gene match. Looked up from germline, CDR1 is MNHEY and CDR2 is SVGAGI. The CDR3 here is CASSYVLAGAYNEQFF. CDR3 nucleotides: TGTGCCAGCAGTTACGTACTAGCGGGGGCCTACAATGAGCAGTTCTTC.

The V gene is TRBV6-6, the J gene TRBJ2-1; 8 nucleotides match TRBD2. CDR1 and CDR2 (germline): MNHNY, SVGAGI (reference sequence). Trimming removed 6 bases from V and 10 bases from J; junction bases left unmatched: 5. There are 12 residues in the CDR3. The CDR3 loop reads CASSRRGVEQFF. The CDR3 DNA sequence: TGTGCCAGCAGCCGGCGGGGGGTGGAGCAGTTCTTC.

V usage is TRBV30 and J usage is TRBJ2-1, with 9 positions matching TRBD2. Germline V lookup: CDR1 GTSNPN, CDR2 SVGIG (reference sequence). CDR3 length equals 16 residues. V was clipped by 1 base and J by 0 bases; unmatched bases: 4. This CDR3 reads CAWSGGGRASYNEQFF. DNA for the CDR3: TGTGCCTGGAGTGGTGGCGGGAGGGCCTCCTACAATGAGCAGTTCTTC.

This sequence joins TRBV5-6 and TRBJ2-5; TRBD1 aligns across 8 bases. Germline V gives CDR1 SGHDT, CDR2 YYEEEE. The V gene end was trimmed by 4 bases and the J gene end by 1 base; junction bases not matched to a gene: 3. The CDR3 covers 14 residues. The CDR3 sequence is CASSRTGTQETQYF. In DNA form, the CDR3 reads TGTGCCAGCAGCAGGACAGGGACCCAAGAGACCCAGTACTTC.

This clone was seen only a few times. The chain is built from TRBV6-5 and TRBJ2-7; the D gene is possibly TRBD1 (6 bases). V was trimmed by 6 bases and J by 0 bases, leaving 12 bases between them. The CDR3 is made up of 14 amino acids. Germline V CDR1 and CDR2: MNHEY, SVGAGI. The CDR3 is CASRQQGYSYEQYF. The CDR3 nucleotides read TGTGCCAGCAGACAACAGGGCTACTCCTACGAGCAGTACTTC.

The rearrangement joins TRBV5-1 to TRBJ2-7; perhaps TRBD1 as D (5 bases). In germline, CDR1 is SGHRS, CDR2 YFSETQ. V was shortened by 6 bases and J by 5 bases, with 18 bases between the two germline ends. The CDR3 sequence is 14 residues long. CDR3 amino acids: CASKVQGSQDEQYF. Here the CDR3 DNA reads TGCGCCAGCAAGGTCCAGGGCTCCCAAGACGAGCAGTACTTC.

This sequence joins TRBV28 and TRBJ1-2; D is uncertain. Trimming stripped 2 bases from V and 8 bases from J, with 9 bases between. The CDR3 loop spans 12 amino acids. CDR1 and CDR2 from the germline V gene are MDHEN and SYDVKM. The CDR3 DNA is TGTGCCAGCAGTTTAGGGCCGTTCGGCTACACCTTC. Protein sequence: CASSLGPFGYTF.

CDR3 residues: CASSETRFSYEQYF. The CDR3 DNA reads TGTGCCAGCAGCGAGACGAGGTTCTCCTACGAGCAGTACTTC. The chain combines TRBV9 with TRBJ2-7; no clear D gene. CDR1 and CDR2 from the germline V gene are SGDLS and YYNGEE. The CDR3 runs 14 residues. V was pared by 3 bases and J by 0 bases, with 10 bases between.

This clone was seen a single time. The CDR3 DNA is TGTGCCAGCAGCCCGGACCCCCGGGGGGGAGGCTACACCTTC. Encoded protein: CASSPDPRGGGYTF. V usage is TRBV5-4 and J usage is TRBJ1-2; D is perhaps TRBD1 (5 bases). V was trimmed by 4 bases and J by 8 bases, leaving 18 bases between them. The CDR3 has 14 amino acids. Germline V gives CDR1 SGHNT, CDR2 YYREEE (reference sequence).

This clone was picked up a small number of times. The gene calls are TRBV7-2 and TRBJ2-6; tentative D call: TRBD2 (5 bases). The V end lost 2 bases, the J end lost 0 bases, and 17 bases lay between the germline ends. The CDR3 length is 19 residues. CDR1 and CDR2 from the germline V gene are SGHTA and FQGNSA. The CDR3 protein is CASSLWYRRVSSGANVLTF. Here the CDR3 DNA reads TGTGCCAGCAGCTTATGGTACCGGCGGGTTAGCTCTGGGGCCAACGTCCTGACTTTC.

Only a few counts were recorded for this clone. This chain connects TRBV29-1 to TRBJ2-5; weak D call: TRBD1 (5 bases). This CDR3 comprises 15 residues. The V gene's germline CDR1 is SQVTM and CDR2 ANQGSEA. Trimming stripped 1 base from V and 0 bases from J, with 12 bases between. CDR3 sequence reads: CSVEGGAEYQETQYF. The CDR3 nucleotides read TGCAGCGTTGAAGGGGGCGCGGAGTACCAAGAGACCCAGTACTTC.

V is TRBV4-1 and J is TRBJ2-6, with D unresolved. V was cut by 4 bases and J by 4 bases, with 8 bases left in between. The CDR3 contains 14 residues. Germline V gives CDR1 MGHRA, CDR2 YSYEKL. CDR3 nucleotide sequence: TGCGCCAGCAGCCTCCCTCTGGGGGCCAACGTCCTGACTTTC. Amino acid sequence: CASSLPLGANVLTF.

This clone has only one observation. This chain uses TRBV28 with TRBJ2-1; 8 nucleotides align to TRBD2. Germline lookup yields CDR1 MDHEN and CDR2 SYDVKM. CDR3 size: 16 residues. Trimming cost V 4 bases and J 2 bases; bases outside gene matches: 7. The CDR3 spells CASSWSGRAAYNEQFF. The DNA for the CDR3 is TGTGCCAGCAGTTGGTCCGGGAGGGCCGCCTACAATGAGCAGTTCTTC.